This passage covers 14 T cell receptor beta chains from one sample sequenced in a study of shared clonotypes between healthy human individuals. TCRdb keeps only in-frame clones here, not all; method: immunoSEQ multiplex PCR. The sample consists of 2 million to 3 million clones, 90% to 95% of them appearing once. Sequenced input: naive CD4+ T cells from PBMCs. The subset: CD45RA+ positively selected. Every receptor here comes from a man aged 18 to 35 in good health. Some clones in this sample may be carry-over from other donors' samples.

The chain combines TRBV7-2 with TRBJ2-7, with no clear D. The ends were cut back, 6 bases at V and 3 bases at J, with 6 bases in the middle. Germline CDR1 reads SGHTA; CDR2 reads FQGNSA. The CDR3 runs to 11 residues. The CDR3 here is CASSNGYEQYF. The CDR3 coding sequence is TGTGCCAGCAGTAATGGCTACGAGCAGTACTTC.

The gene calls are TRBV10-3 and TRBJ2-1; TRBD1 matches at 7 bases. Germline CDR1 reads ENHRY; CDR2 reads SYGVKD. The J segment lost 5 bases and the V segment lost 2 bases, leaving 15 bases of the junction unmatched. The CDR3 runs 18 residues. DNA for the CDR3: TGTGCCATCAGTGAGCCGACTCTCGACAGGGAGCACAACAATGAGCAGTTCTTC. This gives the protein CAISEPTLDREHNNEQFF.

The chain recombines TRBV2 with TRBJ2-7; 8 bases line up with TRBD1. The V segment lost 6 bases and the J segment 2 bases; nucleotides outside the gene matches: 6. CDR1 and CDR2 (germline): SNHLY, FYNNEI. The CDR3 contains 14 residues. CDR3 sequence (DNA): TGTGCCAGCAGGGAACGACAGGGGCCCTACGAGCAGTACTTC. It codes for CASRERQGPYEQYF.

This clone has a single count. The chain links TRBV9 to TRBJ2-7; D is perhaps TRBD2 (6 bases). V gave up 0 bases and J gave up 6 bases, with 19 bases separating them. This CDR3 region has 16 residues. Per germline, CDR1 SGDLS and CDR2 YYNGEE. The CDR3 reads CASSVGGTAGYREQYF. The DNA for the CDR3 is TGTGCCAGCAGCGTAGGTGGGACGGCGGGATATCGCGAGCAGTACTTC. Drawing the rest from reference TRBV9 and TRBJ2-7, the complete variable domain is DSGVTQTPKHLITATGQRVTLRCSPRSGDLSVYWYQQSLDQGLQFLIQYYNGEERAKGNILERFSAQQFPDLHSELNLSSLELGDSALYFCASSVGGTAGYREQYFGPGTRLTVT.

Here the CDR3 DNA reads TGTGCCAGCAGTTTATCGGCGGGAATAAGCGGCTACACCTTC. It is translated as CASSLSAGISGYTF. The chain is built from TRBV27 and TRBJ1-2, with D hard to call. The CDR3 sequence is 14 residues long. CDR1 and CDR2 (germline): MNHEY, SMNVEV (reference sequence). V was trimmed by 0 bases and J by 8 bases, leaving 13 bases between them.

V gene TRBV19 combines with J gene TRBJ1-3; D ambiguous. This CDR3 has 14 residues. V was trimmed by 7 bases and J by 0 bases, leaving 10 bases between them. The germline CDR1 and CDR2 sequences are LNHDA and SQIVND (reference sequence). Here the CDR3 reads CASIRGLSGNTIYF. The DNA for the CDR3 is TGTGCCAGTATCCGTGGACTCTCTGGAAACACCATATATTTT.

The chain is built from TRBV11-2 and TRBJ2-7; 13 positions agree with TRBD2. Per the germline V gene, CDR1 is SGHAT and CDR2 is FQNNGV. Trimming removed 5 bases from V and 7 bases from J; junction bases left unmatched: 8. This CDR3 comprises 15 residues. CDR3 sequence (DNA): TGTGCCAGCAGCGTGCCGGGACTAGCGGGAAAGGAGCAGTACTTC. It specifies CASSVPGLAGKEQYF.

This chain joins TRBV6-1 and TRBJ1-2; 10 bases align to TRBD1. There are 14 residues in the CDR3. The trim removed 4 bases at V and 2 bases at J, leaving 1 base unmatched. Per germline, CDR1 MNHNS and CDR2 SASEGT. The CDR3 loop is CASSADRGNYGYTF. The CDR3 coding sequence is TGTGCCAGCAGTGCGGACAGGGGGAACTATGGCTACACCTTC.

CDR3 amino acids: CAWNTGTLYNEQFF. The CDR3 region has the DNA TGTGCCTGGAACACCGGGACCCTCTACAATGAGCAGTTCTTC. The genes are TRBV30 and TRBJ2-1, with D perhaps being TRBD1 or TRBD2 (5 bases each). Germline loops: CDR1 GTSNPN, CDR2 SVGIG (reference sequence). The ends were cut back, 4 bases at V and 3 bases at J, with 13 bases in the middle. This CDR3 comprises 14 residues.

The chain couples TRBV7-2 to TRBJ2-1, with a possible D match to TRBD2 (5 bases). Trimming left V 3 bases short and J 3 bases short, with 9 bases between. The CDR3 is made up of 14 amino acids. Germline lookup yields CDR1 SGHTA and CDR2 FQGNSA. As DNA, the CDR3 is TGTGCCAGCAGCTTTGGACTGGACTACAATGAGCAGTTCTTC. Its protein is CASSFGLDYNEQFF.

The rearrangement uses TRBV1 and TRBJ2-1; TRBD2, the table's D call, lacks a check against the DNA. TRBV1 is given as a pseudogene. The CDR3 extends over 16 amino acids. The CDR3 spells CTSSQVHLCSYNEQFF. Here the CDR3 DNA reads TGCACCAGCAGCCAAGTTCATCTATGCTCCTACAATGAGCAGTTCTTC.

The J gene is TRBJ2-1, the V gene TRBV4-2; D gene ambiguous. V shed 4 bases and J shed 2 bases, with 6 bases lying between them. Germline V gene data show CDR1 as LGHNA and CDR2 as YNFKEQ. This CDR3 contains 13 residues. For the CDR3, the DNA is TGTGCCAGCAGCCCACCAACCTACAATGAGCAGTTCTTC. Translation: CASSPPTYNEQFF.

As concerns this clone: Other DNA sequences in this specimen translate into the identical CDR3. This sequence joins TRBV30 and TRBJ1-3; D is ambiguous. V dropped 0 bases and J dropped 4 bases, with 4 bases sitting between them. The CDR3 spans 12 residues. CDR1 GTSNPN and CDR2 SVGIG come from the germline V gene (reference sequence). The CDR3: CAWSVPGNTIYF. The CDR3 nucleotides read TGTGCCTGGAGTGTACCGGGAAACACCATATATTTT. Drawing the rest from reference TRBV30 and TRBJ1-3, the complete variable domain is SQTIHQWPATLVQPVGSPLSLECTVEGTSNPNLYWYRQAAGRGLQLLFYSVGIGQISSEVPQNLSASRPQDRQFILSSKKLLLSDSGFYLCAWSVPGNTIYFGEGSWLTVV.

This rearrangement joins TRBV19 to TRBJ1-4, with 7 nucleotides matching TRBD1. The germline V gene has CDR1 LNHDA and CDR2 SQIVND (reference sequence). This CDR3 spans 14 amino acids. Trimming cost V 10 bases and J 8 bases; bases outside gene matches: 13. CDR3 amino acids: CATALWQGGEKLFF. CDR3 DNA: TGTGCCACCGCATTGTGGCAGGGGGGCGAAAAACTGTTTTTT.